The 11 T cell receptor beta chains listed next were all sequenced from one sample in a study of T cells in Graves' hyperthyroidism and ophthalmopathy. TCR beta CDR3 regions were amplified from RNA. An initial round of RT-PCR targeting the TCR CDR3 relied on the HTBI primer set. Via MiXCR, TCRdb re-called the multiplex PCR reads, giving one row per CDR3 protein. The sample records roughly 660,000 distinct CDR3 sequences, approximately 15% being singletons. The sample comprised blood. These receptors all stem from a man aged 50 or older with Graves' hyperthyroidism.

This sequence joins TRBV7-9 and TRBJ2-2; either TRBD1 or TRBD2 may fit D (5 bases each). The germline V gene encodes CDR1 SEHNR and CDR2 FQNEAQ (reference sequence). Trimming pared 6 bases from V and 4 bases from J, leaving 15 bases between. This CDR3 contains 15 residues. In DNA, the CDR3 is TGTGCCAGCAGTCAGACCGGGACGGCCACCGGGGAGCTGTTTTTT. Its translation: CASSQTGTATGELFF.

This clonotype was detected many times. The V gene is TRBV12-3 or TRBV12-4, the J gene TRBJ2-3; the D gene is possibly TRBD2 (5 bases). V shed 5 bases and J shed 7 bases, with 10 bases lying between them. The CDR3 runs 12 residues. This chain's CDR3 is CASSLRRNTQYF. CDR3 DNA sequence: TGTGCCAGCAGTCTCCGGAGGAATACGCAGTATTTT.

The chain carries TRBV12-3 or TRBV12-4 and TRBJ2-3; tentative D call: TRBD2 (5 bases). V gave up 6 bases and J gave up 1 base, with 8 bases separating them. This CDR3 comprises 13 residues. CDR3 region: CASRYGGTDTQYF. In DNA form, the CDR3 reads TGTGCCAGCAGGTACGGGGGCACAGATACGCAGTATTTT.

This clonotype came up many times. The rearrangement links TRBV12-3 or TRBV12-4 to TRBJ2-7; maybe TRBD2 (5 bases). The germline V and J ends were trimmed by 3 bases and 3 bases, with 6 bases remaining between them. CDR3 length: 12 amino acids. CDR3 amino acids: CASSFGDYEQYF. The CDR3 DNA reads as TGTGCCAGCAGTTTCGGGGACTACGAGCAGTACTTC.

This clonotype was picked up many times. The V and J genes are TRBV7-3 and TRBJ2-5; possibly TRBD1 for D (6 bases). V was cut by 2 bases and J by 4 bases, with 11 bases left in between. Germline CDR1 and CDR2: SGHTA and FQGTGA. This CDR3 is built from 14 residues. The CDR3 DNA sequence: TGTGCCAGCAGCTTATCGACAGGAGGAGAGACCCAGTACTTC. Its translation is CASSLSTGGETQYF.

At least ten counts were recorded for this clonotype. The chain uses TRBV30 and TRBJ2-7, with TRBD2 as a possible D gene (6 bases). From germline, CDR1 is GTSNPN and CDR2 SVGIG (reference sequence). Trimming removed 0 bases from V and 7 bases from J, with 16 bases in between. This CDR3 is built from 14 residues. The CDR3 loop is CAWSVSLMGGEQYF. CDR3 in DNA: TGTGCCTGGAGTGTGAGTCTGATGGGGGGAGAGCAGTACTTC.

The chain employs TRBV11-2 and TRBJ1-2; D is undetermined. This CDR3 has 13 residues. The V end was cut by 5 bases, the J end by 4 bases, with 11 bases between. Germline loops: CDR1 SGHAT, CDR2 FQNNGV. The CDR3 DNA is TGTGCCAGCAGCGCCGAGGTAACCTATGGCTACACCTTC. Its translation: CASSAEVTYGYTF.

V usage is TRBV27 and J usage is TRBJ1-2, with 8 nucleotides matching TRBD1. V shed 6 bases, J shed 8 bases, and the junction held 8 bases outside the gene matches. There are 13 residues in the CDR3. From germline, CDR1 is MNHEY and CDR2 SMNVEV (reference sequence). The DNA for the CDR3 is TGTGCCAGCAGACCCGGGACAGGCTTGGGCTACACCTTC. Translating it yields CASRPGTGLGYTF.

There are many counts of this clonotype. The CDR3 region has the DNA TGTGCCAGCAGTTTTAACAGCTCCCCTGAAGCTTTCTTT. Translated: CASSFNSSPEAFF. The V call is TRBV27, the J call TRBJ1-1; no definite D call. The V end was cut by 3 bases, the J end by 6 bases, with 11 bases between. In germline, CDR1 is MNHEY, CDR2 SMNVEV (reference sequence). The CDR3 loop spans 13 amino acids.

There are many counts of this clonotype. This chain connects TRBV6-1 to TRBJ2-5; D unresolved. The CDR3 extends over 14 amino acids. The germline gives CDR1 MNHNS, CDR2 SASEGT. V lost 6 bases and J lost 0, with 11 bases in between. The CDR3 DNA follows: TGTGCCAGCAGAAACGACGGAAACCAAGAGACCCAGTACTTC. Protein sequence: CASRNDGNQETQYF.

The V and J genes are TRBV27 and TRBJ2-7; a possible D gene is TRBD2 (6 bases). The length of the CDR3 is 12 residues. From germline, CDR1 is MNHEY and CDR2 SMNVEV (reference sequence). Trimming cost V 5 bases and J 5 bases, with 10 bases left between them. The CDR3: CASSMTRNEQYF. The CDR3 DNA is TGTGCCAGCAGTATGACTAGAAACGAGCAGTACTTC.